The rows below give T cell receptor beta chains drawn from one sample of a study of T cell responses to AZD1222 COVID-19 vaccine. Only in-frame clones appear in the TCRdb table, and some are missing; sequencing was by immunoSEQ multiplex PCR. The repertoire consists of about 140,000 clones, with 70% to 90% occurring once and the leading ten covering 1.9%. The sequencing here drew on peripheral blood, taken on day 0 of AZD1222 vaccination. The receptors originated from an adult in good health. CDR3s include the opening cysteine and the closing phenylalanine or tryptophan. The D gene is left open where the match is weak. Only part of the rows carry a size: once, few, many, or a class if the clone is expanded.

clone size,D gene,V gene,J gene,CDR3 DNA,CDR3 protein
.,.,TRBV10-3,TRBJ1-1,TGTGCCATCGGCAGGGCGAACACTGAAGCTTTCTTT,CAIGRANTEAFF
.,.,TRBV4-1,TRBJ1-4,TGCGCCAGCAGCCAGGACCAGGCGAGAACTAATGAAAAACTGTTTTTT,CASSQDQARTNEKLFF
.,TRBD1,TRBV9,TRBJ1-1,TGTGCCAGCAGCGTAGGTCAGGCAGGGGGCCTGGTCACTGAAGCTTTCTTT,CASSVGQAGGLVTEAFF
.,.,TRBV10-3,TRBJ1-5,TGTGCCATCAGTGGTTACTCGGACGGGAATCAGCCCCAGCATTTT,CAISGYSDGNQPQHF
.,.,TRBV9,TRBJ2-1,TGTGCCAGCAGCGCCCTGACGGGTGCTTCTATCGATGAGCAGTTCTTC,CASSALTGASIDEQFF
.,TRBD2,TRBV4-2,TRBJ2-3,TGTGCCAGCAGCCAAGGGGAGGGCAGCGGGGCGTTACGATTAACAGATACGCAGTATTTT,CASSQGEGSGALRLTDTQYF
.,.,TRBV28,TRBJ1-1,TGTGCCAGCAGTTTAGATTCGGGGGATACTGAAGCTTTCTTT,CASSLDSGDTEAFF
once,.,TRBV3-1/TRBV3-2,TRBJ1-6,TGTGCCAGCAGCCTCGATGGGGGGCTTGTTGATTCACCCCTCCACTTT,CASSLDGGLVDSPLHF
.,.,TRBV19,TRBJ1-2,TGTGCCAGTAGCTCGGGGGCGTTACCCTATGGCTACACCTTC,CASSSGALPYGYTF
.,TRBD1,TRBV6-5,TRBJ2-2,TGTGCCAGCAGTCCCGGGACAGTTAACACCGGGGAGCTGTTTTTT,CASSPGTVNTGELFF
.,.,TRBV27,TRBJ1-1,TGTGCCAGCAGTTTTCAGGGGAGGAACACTGAAGCTTTCTTT,CASSFQGRNTEAFF
.,.,TRBV10-3,TRBJ1-5,TGTGCCACGTCTATTGGATCAGTTGTTCGGGGCAATCAGCCCCAGCATTTT,CATSIGSVVRGNQPQHF
.,TRBD1,TRBV19,TRBJ1-6,TGTGCCAGTAGTATCGAAGGGACAGCAGTCACAGGTCCCCTCCACTTT,CASSIEGTAVTGPLHF
few,.,TRBV28,TRBJ2-5,TGTGCCAGCAGTTTATGGCCAGAAGAGACCCAGTACTTC,CASSLWPEETQYF
.,.,TRBV4-1,TRBJ2-7,TGCGCCAGCAGCCCGAGGACTTTTTACGAGCAGTACTTC,CASSPRTFYEQYF
.,.,TRBV6-1,TRBJ1-2,TGTGCCAGCAGTACGACAGGTGGACGTAACTATGGCTACACCTTC,CASSTTGGRNYGYTF
.,TRBD1,TRBV4-1,TRBJ1-1,TGCGCCAGCAGTCAGGACAGGGGGACTGAAGCTTTCTTT,CASSQDRGTEAFF
.,.,TRBV19,TRBJ2-7,TGTGCCAGTAGTAGTTCGGCAGGGACCTATCCCGAGCAGTACTTC,CASSSSAGTYPEQYF
.,.,TRBV7-3,TRBJ1-5,TGTGCCAGCAGCTTAGAGTTGAATCAGCCCCAGCATTTT,CASSLELNQPQHF
.,TRBD2,TRBV7-8,TRBJ2-1,TGTGCCAGCAGCTCATACAGCCCTCTAGCGGCTGCCTGGGCGAGCTCCTACAATGAGCAGTTCTTC,CASSSYSPLAAAWASSYNEQFF
.,TRBD1,TRBV30,TRBJ1-1,TGTGCCTGGAGTGGACCAGACAGGGGAAAGCCGAACACTGAAGCTTTCTTT,CAWSGPDRGKPNTEAFF
.,TRBD1,TRBV27,TRBJ1-2,TGTGCCAGCAGTTTAGCCCGGACAGGGATGGGGCTATCTAACTATGGCTACACCTTC,CASSLARTGMGLSNYGYTF
.,.,TRBV6-2/TRBV6-3,TRBJ1-1,TGTGCCAGCAGCCTCGGTAGGAACACTGAAGCTTTCTTT,CASSLGRNTEAFF
.,.,TRBV5-6,TRBJ2-7,TGTGCCAGCAGCTTGGACGGGGCCGCGTTGGAGCAGTACTTC,CASSLDGAALEQYF
.,TRBD1,TRBV6-6,TRBJ1-6,TGTGCCAGCAGTCCGATACCGCCGGACAGGGGAAATTCACCCCTCCACTTT,CASSPIPPDRGNSPLHF
.,.,TRBV6-5,TRBJ2-7,TGTGCCAGCAGAGACTCCTACGAGCAGTACTTC,CASRDSYEQYF
few,TRBD1,TRBV19,TRBJ1-2,TGTGCCAGTAAAGAGACAGGGCTTTTTAACTATGGCTACACCTTC,CASKETGLFNYGYTF
.,.,TRBV30,TRBJ2-7,TGTGCCTGGAGCAAAACAGGGATCGACGAGCAGTACTTC,CAWSKTGIDEQYF
.,.,TRBV7-9,TRBJ1-1,TGTGCCAGCAGTTCGAATTGGCAGAGGGAAGCTTTCTTT,CASSSNWQREAFF
.,.,TRBV11-3,TRBJ2-2,TGTGCCAGCAGCTCATTTGACGGGGGCATCGGGGAGCTGTTTTTT,CASSSFDGGIGELFF
.,TRBD2,TRBV20-1,TRBJ2-2,TGCAGTGCTAGTGAAGGACTAGGGGACTCCGGGGAGCTGTTTTTT,CSASEGLGDSGELFF
.,.,TRBV4-1,TRBJ2-5,TGCGCCAGCAGCCAAGATGGAGCTGGCCAAGAGACCCAGTACTTC,CASSQDGAGQETQYF
.,.,TRBV5-4,TRBJ2-7,TGTGCCAGCAGCATCCGGGCATCCCAAGAGCAGTACTTC,CASSIRASQEQYF
.,TRBD1,TRBV27,TRBJ1-2,TGTGCCAGCAGATCGGAGTCCGGGACAGGGGACAATGGCTACACCTTC,CASRSESGTGDNGYTF
.,.,TRBV18,TRBJ2-1,TGTGCCAGCTCACCAAGGTACGAATACAATGAGCAGTTCTTC,CASSPRYEYNEQFF
.,TRBD1,TRBV6-1,TRBJ2-5,TGTGCCAGCAGTGACCTCTGGGGACAGGGGCAAGAGACCCAGTACTTC,CASSDLWGQGQETQYF
.,.,TRBV3-1/TRBV3-2,TRBJ2-2,TGTGCCAGCAGCCAAGTTGCTGGGAACACCGGGGAGCTGTTTTTT,CASSQVAGNTGELFF
.,TRBD1,TRBV29-1,TRBJ1-1,TGCAGCGTTGTGATTTTGGACAGGGCGAACACTGAAGCTTTCTTT,CSVVILDRANTEAFF
.,.,TRBV24-1,TRBJ2-5,TGTGCCACCAGTGACGGAGGGGTCGAGACCCAGTACTTC,CATSDGGVETQYF
.,.,TRBV24-1,TRBJ1-1,TGTGCCACCAGTGCGGCGGGGGACACTGAAGCTTTCTTT,CATSAAGDTEAFF
.,TRBD2,TRBV27,TRBJ2-3,TGTGCCAGCAGTTTCCTCCCGGGACTAGCGGGGGGGGGCACAGATACGCAGTATTTT,CASSFLPGLAGGGTDTQYF
.,.,TRBV9,TRBJ1-1,TGTGCCAGCAGCCCTCACGAGGGAGCCACTGAAGCTTTCTTT,CASSPHEGATEAFF
.,.,TRBV3-1/TRBV3-2,TRBJ1-4,TGTGCCAGCAGCCCCCTTTGGGGGGGGGAAAAACTGTTTTTT,CASSPLWGGEKLFF